The text below deals with one T cell receptor beta chain. Antigen specificity is unknown. This sample stems from a study of cytomegalovirus exposure and HLA in healthy donors. Notes on the study in general: A highly shared variant cluster was judged a likely technical artifact.

The PCR made use of 60 Vbeta and 13 Jbeta primers. This table comes from immunoSEQ multiplex PCR, and its TCRdb copy is limited to in-frame clones, with some not included. This table has some 90,000 clones, roughly 69% appearing once. This clonotype originated in a man aged 50 or older in good health and CMV-seronegative. The sample was PBMCs.

CDR3 bases: TGTGCCTGGGCGGGGACTAGCGTATACACCGGGGAGCTGTTTTTT. Protein: CAWAGTSVYTGELFF. The V call is TRBV30, the J call TRBJ2-2, with TRBD2 matching 10 bases. The junction had 6 bases not matched to a gene; V was cut back by 5 bases and J by 3 bases. The CDR3 runs to 15 residues. Germline values: CDR1 GTSNPN, CDR2 SVGIG (reference sequence).